These 22 T cell receptor beta chains were all obtained from the same sample, sequenced in a study of shared clonotypes between healthy human individuals. Data came from immunoSEQ multiplex PCR; TCRdb stores just in-frame clones and leaves some out. This table holds 2 million to 2.5 million clones, approximately 94% found once. Sequences were obtained from naive CD4+ T cells sorted from blood. Indicated subset: CD45RA+ positively selected. The receptor set was obtained from a man aged 18 to 30 in good health.

The rearrangement joins TRBV27 to TRBJ1-6, with TRBD1 as a possible D gene (5 bases). Per the germline V gene, CDR1 is MNHEY and CDR2 is SMNVEV (reference sequence). V lost 8 bases to trimming and J lost 8 bases, with 19 bases between them. This CDR3 has 15 amino acids. The CDR3 region has the DNA TGTGCCAGCTCCCCTGGGGGGGTCAGGGATTCACCCCTCCACTTT. Its protein product is CASSPGGVRDSPLHF.

A word on this clone: Other DNA sequences in this specimen translate into the identical CDR3. The chain recombines TRBV6-5 with TRBJ1-5; D might be TRBD1 (5 bases). The CDR3 totals 13 residues. V gave up 0 bases and J gave up 5 bases, with 5 bases separating them. CDR1 and CDR2 (germline): MNHEY, SVGAGI. The DNA of the CDR3 is TGTGCCAGCAGTTACTCCAGGGATCAGCCCCAGCATTTT. Residues: CASSYSRDQPQHF.

The chain links TRBV15 to TRBJ1-4, with a possible D match to TRBD1 (5 bases). CDR1 is LNHNV and CDR2 is YYDKDF in the germline V gene (reference sequence). The CDR3 loop spans 16 amino acids. V dropped 5 bases and J dropped 5 bases, with 18 bases sitting between them. The CDR3 nucleotides read TGTGCCACCAGCGGCACAGGCCAGGCAAGAAATGAAAAACTGTTTTTT. Translated, it gives CATSGTGQARNEKLFF.

V and J are TRBV19 and TRBJ2-7, with D unresolved. CDR3 length: 13 residues. Germline CDR1 and CDR2: LNHDA and SQIVND (reference sequence). V was clipped by 10 bases and J by 2 bases, with 15 bases between them. The CDR3 sequence: CATSSKGPYEQYF. CDR3 sequence (DNA): TGTGCCACTTCTAGTAAGGGTCCCTACGAGCAGTACTTC.

This chain connects TRBV4-1 to TRBJ2-1; tentatively, D is TRBD2 (6 bases). The length of the CDR3 is 15 residues. The V end lost 4 bases, the J end lost 8 bases, and 18 bases lay between the germline ends. Germline V gives CDR1 MGHRA, CDR2 YSYEKL. The CDR3 protein is CASSRGGINGDEQFF. For the CDR3, the DNA is TGCGCCAGCAGCCGGGGCGGGATTAACGGCGATGAGCAGTTCTTC.

In DNA form, the CDR3 reads TGTGCCAGTAGTCTGGGAGGCGGGAGGCTTATCGGGGAGCTGTTTTTT. This gives the protein CASSLGGGRLIGELFF. V gene TRBV19 combines with J gene TRBJ2-2, with 8 bases matching TRBD2. V shed 5 bases, J shed 7 bases, and the junction held 12 bases outside the gene matches. The germline V gene encodes CDR1 LNHDA and CDR2 SQIVND (reference sequence). The CDR3 is 16 amino acids. Complete variable domain (other parts from reference TRBV19 and TRBJ2-2): DGGITQSPKYLFRKEGQNVTLSCEQNLNHDAMYWYRQDPGQGLRLIYYSQIVNDFQKGDIAEGYSVSREKKESFPLTVTSAQKNPTAFYLCASSLGGGRLIGELFFGEGSRLTVL.

The rearrangement joins TRBV5-1 to TRBJ1-6; maybe TRBD1 (5 bases). Trimming stripped 0 bases from V and 6 bases from J, with 13 bases between. This CDR3 comprises 16 residues. Germline V CDR1 and CDR2: SGHRS, YFSETQ. DNA for the CDR3: TGCGCCAGCAGCTTGGAACCCGGACAAGCTAATTCACCCCTCCACTTT. It is translated as CASSLEPGQANSPLHF.

This clone was seen a single time. The V and J genes are TRBV30 and TRBJ1-4; D call uncertain. Germline V gives CDR1 GTSNPN, CDR2 SVGIG (reference sequence). The CDR3 extends over 13 amino acids. V lost 7 bases and J 6 bases, leaving 15 bases between the germline ends. The CDR3 is CASIRKLDEKLFF. The CDR3 DNA reads as TGTGCCTCGATCCGGAAGTTGGATGAAAAACTGTTTTTT.

The CDR3 loop is CASSPQVIFSKNIQYF. In DNA form, the CDR3 reads TGTGCCAGCTCACCACAAGTCATCTTCTCCAAAAACATTCAGTACTTC. This chain links TRBV18 with TRBJ2-4; no reliable D call. V gave up 1 base and J gave up 2 bases, with 12 bases separating them. Per germline, CDR1 KGHSH and CDR2 LQKENI. The CDR3 is 16 amino acids.

The chain recombines TRBV10-3 with TRBJ1-3; D possibly corresponds to TRBD1 (5 bases). There are 15 residues in the CDR3. Trimming removed 4 bases from V and 4 bases from J, with 14 bases in between. The germline CDR1 and CDR2 sequences are ENHRY and SYGVKD. CDR3 sequence (DNA): TGTGCCATCAGTGTCCAGGACATCGGCGGAAACACCATATATTTT. Translation: CAISVQDIGGNTIYF.

The chain links TRBV25-1 to TRBJ1-1, with D hard to call. The CDR3 is 15 amino acids. Germline loops: CDR1 MGHDK, CDR2 SYGVNS. The ends were cut back, 3 bases at V and 0 bases at J, with 11 bases in the middle. Here the CDR3 reads CASSDGKGMNTEAFF. CDR3 DNA sequence: TGTGCCAGCAGTGATGGGAAGGGCATGAACACTGAAGCTTTCTTT.

V and J are TRBV25-1 and TRBJ2-5; D perhaps matches TRBD2 (6 bases). In germline, CDR1 is MGHDK, CDR2 SYGVNS. Trimming stripped 2 bases from V and 5 bases from J, with 15 bases between. The CDR3 is made up of 15 amino acids. The CDR3 loop is CASSEGSGPSETQYF. CDR3 DNA sequence: TGTGCCAGCAGTGAAGGCAGCGGGCCTTCCGAGACCCAGTACTTC.

The rearrangement links TRBV15 to TRBJ2-5; D remains ambiguous. This CDR3 spans 14 amino acids. Germline V gene sequence: CDR1 LNHNV, CDR2 YYDKDF (reference sequence). Trimming shortened V by 0 bases and J by 4 bases, and 9 bases separated the two germline ends. The CDR3 nucleotides read TGTGCCACCAGCAGAGATGGACCGAGAGAGACCCAGTACTTC. Amino acid sequence: CATSRDGPRETQYF.

The chain uses TRBV2 and TRBJ1-6, with 9 positions matching TRBD1. CDR1 is SNHLY and CDR2 is FYNNEI in the germline V gene. Losses at the gene ends were 7 bases for V and 11 bases for J; bases not matched to a gene: 12. This CDR3 is built from 15 residues. The CDR3 bases are TGTGCCAGCAAGACGGCGGGACAGGGATTAACACCCCTCCACTTT. Protein: CASKTAGQGLTPLHF.

The rearrangement joins TRBV11-1 to TRBJ1-1; D might be TRBD1 (5 bases). This CDR3 is 14 amino acids long. V was trimmed by 3 bases and J by 6 bases, leaving 14 bases between them. Per germline, CDR1 SGHAT and CDR2 FQDESV (reference sequence). The DNA for the CDR3 is TGTGCCAGCAGCTTCCGGGACGGAGTGGCTGAAGCTTTCTTT. Translation gives CASSFRDGVAEAFF.

The gene calls are TRBV6-5 and TRBJ2-3; the D gene is possibly TRBD2 (6 bases). V was cut by 5 bases and J by 8 bases, with 20 bases left in between. The CDR3 spans 15 residues. Germline CDR1 is MNHEY and CDR2 is SVGAGI. The CDR3 region is CASSLQERSGGTQYF. The CDR3 nucleotides read TGTGCCAGCAGTCTCCAAGAAAGATCCGGGGGTACGCAGTATTTT.

This rearrangement joins TRBV7-8 to TRBJ2-7, with 9 nucleotides matching TRBD1. CDR1 is SGHVS and CDR2 is FQNEAQ in the germline V gene. The CDR3 totals 15 residues. V was pared by 2 bases and J by 4 bases, with 6 bases of the junction left unmatched. The CDR3 nucleotides read TGTGCCAGCAGCTTACGCGGGACAGGGTTATACGAGCAGTACTTC. This gives the protein CASSLRGTGLYEQYF.

This clone was seen only a few times. J is TRBJ1-3 and V is TRBV2; D unclear. This CDR3 region has 14 residues. Germline values: CDR1 SNHLY, CDR2 FYNNEI. Trimming removed 1 base from V and 0 bases from J, with 4 bases in between. This CDR3 reads CASSEESSGNTIYF. The CDR3 coding sequence is TGTGCCAGCAGTGAAGAGAGCTCTGGAAACACCATATATTTT.

This clone was observed once. V and J are TRBV2 and TRBJ2-2, with 8 bases aligning to TRBD2. After removal of 5 bases from V and 5 bases from J, the junction contained 4 bases not matched to a gene. CDR1 and CDR2 (germline): SNHLY, FYNNEI. This CDR3 has 14 residues. The DNA for the CDR3 is TGTGCCAGCAGTACTAGCGGACTTACCGGGGAGCTGTTTTTT. Protein sequence: CASSTSGLTGELFF.

The J gene is TRBJ1-4, the V gene TRBV14; no definite D call. The CDR3 covers 13 residues. Germline V CDR1 and CDR2: SGHDN, FVKESK. Deletions cut 4 bases from V and 5 bases from J, with 8 bases between. For the CDR3, the DNA is TGTGCCAGCAGCCCTGGGTCGAATGAAAAACTGTTTTTT. The encoded protein is CASSPGSNEKLFF.

This chain joins TRBV19 and TRBJ2-7; D is possibly TRBD1 or TRBD2 (5 bases each). The CDR3 loop spans 13 amino acids. CDR1 LNHDA and CDR2 SQIVND come from the germline V gene (reference sequence). V lost 7 bases and J 1 base, leaving 11 bases between the germline ends. For the CDR3, the DNA is TGTGCCAGTACAAGGGGACCTTCCTACGAGCAGTACTTC. Its translation: CASTRGPSYEQYF.

This chain joins TRBV30 and TRBJ2-1, with 9 bases matching TRBD2. This CDR3 spans 12 amino acids. The germline V gene encodes CDR1 GTSNPN and CDR2 SVGIG (reference sequence). J lost 13 bases, V lost 5 bases, and 9 bases had no gene match. CDR3 protein: CAWGRAGGSQFF. The CDR3 region has the DNA TGTGCCTGGGGGCGAGCGGGAGGTTCTCAGTTCTTC.